Listed here is a single TCR beta chain. TCRdb's table, derived via immunoSEQ multiplex PCR, lists solely in-frame clones and lacks some. Of 98,000 or so clones in the sample, 80% to 95% are singletons; the top ten hold 0.99%. This sample was included in a study of T cell changes during pregnancy in multiple sclerosis. This CDR3 is 12 amino acids long. V dropped 10 bases and J dropped 1 base, with 10 bases sitting between them. Germline V CDR1 and CDR2: SEHNR, FQNEAQ (reference sequence). The TCR comes from a female donor with multiple sclerosis, enrolled in a pregnancy study. This specimen was peripheral blood, taken after pregnancy. The chain links TRBV7-9 to TRBJ1-1; D not resolved. The CDR3 loop is CATLGGNTEAFF. The CDR3 DNA reads as TGTGCCACCCTAGGAGGGAACACTGAAGCTTTCTTT.